The present T cell receptor beta chain was sequenced within a study of regulatory T cells in long-lasting Graves disease. The CDR3 spans 12 residues. The ends were cut back, 3 bases at V and 7 bases at J, with 9 bases in the middle. Arm-PCR of CDR3 regions with iRepertoire HTBI primers generated TCR beta libraries. TCRdb re-called the multiplex PCR reads with MiXCR, one entry per CDR3 protein. The data hold 650,000 to 700,000 distinct CDR3 sequences, with about 32% observed a single time. Time point in this sample: persistent/refractory GD, antithyroid drugs over 5 years with positive TRAb. The authors made the TCR library using RNA they extracted from PBMCs. About this clonotype itself: The CDR3 carries no conserved terminal phenylalanine or tryptophan, so it likely arises from a read error.

This TCR was sampled from a female donor with Graves disease. The rearrangement joins TRBV12-3 or TRBV12-4 to TRBJ1-2, with D possibly TRBD1 on 6 matching bases. The source was peripheral blood mononuclear cells (PBMCs), collected when the disease was refractory, from a patient treated with antithyroid drugs. CDR3 DNA: TGTGCCAGCAGTTTGGACAGTCCTGGCTACACCCTC. Protein: CASSLDSPGYTL.